These 29 T cell receptor beta chains came from one sample sequenced in a study of blood T cell repertoires in COVID-19. Some clones are missing from TCRdb's copy, which holds only in-frame ones; the method was immunoSEQ multiplex PCR. This sample has tens of thousands of clones, with 80% to 90% found just once. The sequenced sample consisted of peripheral blood. These receptor sequences come from a human donor in a cohort sampled during active COVID-19. The donor label of this sample is uncertain.

The chain joins TRBV5-4 to TRBJ2-7, with 9 bases fitting TRBD1. V lost 0 bases and J lost 2; bases outside the gene matches: 6. The CDR3 sequence is 16 residues long. Germline CDR1 is SGHNT and CDR2 is YYREEE (reference sequence). The CDR3, as DNA: TGTGCCAGCAGCTTGGGCTGGGACAGGGCCACCTACGAGCAGTACTTC. Translation gives CASSLGWDRATYEQYF.

J is TRBJ2-1 and V is TRBV6-5, with TRBD2 identical over 12 bases. The CDR3 has 15 residues. V was pared by 7 bases and J by 4 bases, with 5 bases of the junction left unmatched. Germline assignment: CDR1 MNHEY and CDR2 SVGAGI. The CDR3 loop reads CASTRTSGGYNEQFF. As DNA, the CDR3 is TGTGCCAGCACCAGAACTAGCGGGGGGTACAATGAGCAGTTCTTC.

V usage is TRBV5-4 and J usage is TRBJ1-1; D remains ambiguous. Trimming shortened V by 7 bases and J by 5 bases, and 12 bases separated the two germline ends. Germline assignment: CDR1 SGHNT and CDR2 YYREEE (reference sequence). The CDR3 length is 12 residues. CDR3 residues: CASSQAMTEAFF. The CDR3 nucleotides read TGTGCCAGCTCCCAGGCCATGACTGAAGCTTTCTTT.

The chain recombines TRBV7-8 with TRBJ1-6; 7 bases map to TRBD1. The CDR3 runs 16 residues. The V and J ends lost 1 base and 5 bases, in that order; junction bases with no gene match: 5. Germline CDR1 reads SGHVS; CDR2 reads FQNEAQ. The CDR3 protein is CASSLEGGWDNSPLHF. DNA of the CDR3: TGTGCCAGCAGCTTAGAAGGGGGCTGGGATAATTCACCCCTCCACTTT.

This clone is a singleton in its sample. The chain joins TRBV9 to TRBJ2-1; D perhaps matches TRBD2 (6 bases). This CDR3 has 13 amino acids. Between the trimmed V and J ends, which lost 3 bases and 6 bases, there was a span of 10 bases. From germline, CDR1 is SGDLS and CDR2 YYNGEE. The CDR3 spells CASSARLGNEQFF. The CDR3 bases are TGTGCCAGCAGCGCGAGACTAGGCAATGAGCAGTTCTTC.

V gene TRBV6-1 combines with J gene TRBJ1-3; TRBD1 might be the D (6 bases). CDR3 size: 15 residues. The germline CDR1 and CDR2 sequences are MNHNS and SASEGT. V was trimmed by 1 base and J by 2 bases, leaving 9 bases between them. The CDR3 sequence is CASSEGWGPGNTIYF. As DNA, the CDR3 is TGTGCCAGCAGTGAAGGCTGGGGGCCTGGAAACACCATATATTTT.

The chain links TRBV24-1 to TRBJ1-1, with D possibly being TRBD1 (5 bases). Trimming took off 5 bases at V and 4 bases at J, with 10 bases between the two ends. This CDR3 spans 13 amino acids. Germline V gene lookup returns CDR1 KGHDR and CDR2 SFDVKD. CDR3 DNA sequence: TGTGCCACCAGTGGGCGCGGGGGCACTGAAGCTTTCTTT. Its protein product is CATSGRGGTEAFF.

This clone was observed once. This rearrangement joins TRBV2 to TRBJ2-1, with 15 bases fitting TRBD2. CDR3 size: 14 residues. The ends lost 6 bases at V and 10 bases at J; junction bases unmatched: 4. Germline assignment: CDR1 SNHLY and CDR2 FYNNEI. Written as DNA, the CDR3 is TGTGCCAGCAGGGGACTAGCGGGAGGATTAGAGCAGTTCTTC. It yields the protein CASRGLAGGLEQFF.

V usage is TRBV3-1 (or the pseudogene TRBV3-2) and J usage is TRBJ2-5, with 8 bases matching TRBD2. This CDR3 is 14 amino acids long. V shed 1 base and J 9 bases; nucleotides not matched to a gene: 7. Germline values: CDR1 LGHDT, CDR2 YNNKEL (reference sequence). The DNA for the CDR3 is TGTGCCAGCAGCCAAGGTGGGCGGGGGGCAGCCCAGTACTTC. It translates to CASSQGGRGAAQYF.

This chain connects TRBV6-6 to TRBJ1-4; D gene unclear. Trimming cost V 6 bases and J 3 bases, with 17 bases left between them. Germline CDR1 and CDR2: MNHNY and SVGAGI (reference sequence). The CDR3 is 16 amino acids. The CDR3 reads CASRGSQRPPNEKLFF. CDR3 nucleotide sequence: TGTGCCAGCAGGGGTTCACAGCGGCCCCCTAATGAAAAACTGTTTTTT.

The chain couples TRBV27 to TRBJ2-1; 10 positions match TRBD2. This CDR3 has 16 residues. The ends lost 7 bases at V and 1 base at J; junction bases unmatched: 7. CDR1 is MNHEY and CDR2 is SMNVEV in the germline V gene (reference sequence). DNA for the CDR3: TGTGCCAGCAACAAACAGCGGGGGGGTTCCTACAATGAGCAGTTCTTC. The encoded protein is CASNKQRGGSYNEQFF.

The table lists this clone with a few counts. The V call is TRBV27, the J call TRBJ2-2; 7 nucleotides align to TRBD1. This CDR3 spans 14 amino acids. V gave up 7 bases and J gave up 6 bases; unmatched junction bases: 8. CDR1 is MNHEY, CDR2 SMNVEV, per germline (reference sequence). The CDR3 protein is CASKGTALAGELFF. The CDR3 DNA reads TGTGCCAGCAAGGGGACAGCCTTGGCCGGGGAGCTGTTTTTT.

The chain combines TRBV5-1 with TRBJ2-2, with 7 bases that match TRBD1. In germline, CDR1 is SGHRS, CDR2 YFSETQ. With 4 bases clipped from V and 5 bases from J, the junction kept 11 bases outside the gene matches. This CDR3 spans 16 amino acids. CDR3 in amino acids: CASSTQGTDLTGELFF. CDR3 nucleotide sequence: TGCGCCAGCAGCACACAGGGGACGGATCTAACCGGGGAGCTGTTTTTT.

The chain couples TRBV3-1 (or the pseudogene TRBV3-2) to TRBJ2-6, with no clear D. Trimming removed 4 bases at V and 2 bases at J, with 15 bases between. CDR1 LGHDT and CDR2 YNNKEL come from the germline V gene (reference sequence). This CDR3 comprises 17 residues. CDR3 amino acids: CASSPSDGVPGANVLTF. Here the CDR3 DNA reads TGTGCCAGCAGCCCGTCCGATGGAGTCCCTGGGGCCAACGTCCTGACTTTC.

This clone was observed once. V gene TRBV30 combines with J gene TRBJ1-2; D is possibly TRBD1 (5 bases). Between the trimmed V and J ends, which lost 1 base and 2 bases, there was a span of 11 bases. The CDR3 contains 14 residues. Looked up from germline, CDR1 is GTSNPN and CDR2 is SVGIG (reference sequence). CDR3 residues: CAWSAPDSNYGYTF. The CDR3 bases are TGTGCCTGGAGTGCCCCAGACAGCAACTATGGCTACACCTTC.

This clone was seen only once. The chain links TRBV7-2 to TRBJ2-5, with TRBD2 matching over 9 bases. Looked up from germline, CDR1 is SGHTA and CDR2 is FQGNSA. The CDR3 runs to 14 residues. The J segment lost 5 bases and the V segment lost 1 base, leaving 2 bases of the junction unmatched. Here the CDR3 DNA reads TGTGCCAGCAGCTTAGAACTAGCGGGTGAGACCCAGTACTTC. Protein sequence: CASSLELAGETQYF.

This chain links TRBV2 with TRBJ1-5; maybe TRBD1 (5 bases). V dropped 5 bases and J dropped 0 bases, with 11 bases sitting between them. This CDR3 is built from 15 residues. Germline V gene sequence: CDR1 SNHLY, CDR2 FYNNEI. CDR3 region: CASSPRGDSNQPQHF. The DNA of the CDR3 is TGTGCCAGCAGTCCGCGGGGGGATAGCAATCAGCCCCAGCATTTT.

The rearrangement uses TRBV5-4 and TRBJ2-1; possibly TRBD2 for D (6 bases). The length of the CDR3 is 16 residues. In germline, CDR1 is SGHNT, CDR2 YYREEE (reference sequence). V lost 0 bases and J 0 bases, leaving 10 bases between the germline ends. The CDR3 DNA follows: TGTGCCAGCAGCTTGGCCAAAGCGGGCTCCTACAATGAGCAGTTCTTC. Translation: CASSLAKAGSYNEQFF.

This clone was seen once. This chain links TRBV27 with TRBJ1-2; 7 bases line up with TRBD1. Germline CDR1 reads MNHEY; CDR2 reads SMNVEV (reference sequence). The length of the CDR3 is 13 residues. Trimming removed 6 bases from V and 6 bases from J; junction bases left unmatched: 7. The CDR3, as DNA: TGTGCCAGCAGAACGACAGGGTTCAATGGCTACACCTTC. Translated: CASRTTGFNGYTF.

The table lists this clone with a count of one. The genes are TRBV6-6 and TRBJ1-5; D is uncertain. The V and J ends lost 8 bases and 3 bases respectively, with 14 bases between them. Germline CDR1 MNHNY, CDR2 SVGAGI (reference sequence). CDR3 length: 14 residues. The CDR3 region is CASSNGQANQPQHF. DNA of the CDR3: TGTGCCAGCTCTAATGGCCAGGCCAATCAGCCCCAGCATTTT.

A single count supports this clone. The rearrangement joins TRBV6-2 or TRBV6-3 to TRBJ2-3, with D possibly being TRBD2 (6 bases). The CDR3 is 14 residues long. The germline gives CDR1 MNHEY, CDR2 SVGEGT. Trimming left V 4 bases short and J 2 bases short, with 10 bases between. CDR3: CASSFLANTDTQYF. The CDR3 DNA sequence: TGTGCCAGCAGTTTTCTAGCGAACACAGATACGCAGTATTTT.

This chain links TRBV12-3 or TRBV12-4 with TRBJ1-1; D remains ambiguous. The CDR3 has 13 amino acids. V gave up 3 bases and J gave up 2 bases, with 7 bases separating them. CDR3 nucleotides: TGTGCCAGCAGTTTGGGCCCTAACACTGAAGCTTTCTTT. It specifies CASSLGPNTEAFF.

This chain links TRBV4-1 with TRBJ2-7; D gene uncertain. The ends were cut back, 1 base at V and 10 bases at J, with 20 bases in the middle. The length of the CDR3 is 15 residues. The germline V gene encodes CDR1 MGHRA and CDR2 YSYEKL. CDR3 sequence (DNA): TGCGCCAGCAGCCAAGGTACGGCTAGTGGAATGAGCCAGTACTTC. It is translated as CASSQGTASGMSQYF.

The CDR3 sequence: CASRAQQGLSMDGYTF. As DNA, the CDR3 is TGTGCCAGTAGGGCCCAACAGGGGTTAAGTATGGATGGCTACACCTTC. This rearrangement joins TRBV19 to TRBJ1-2; 7 bases fit TRBD1. Germline V lookup: CDR1 LNHDA, CDR2 SQIVND (reference sequence). With V trimmed by 6 bases and J by 6 bases, 16 bases remained unmatched. The CDR3 loop spans 16 amino acids.

CDR3 coding DNA: TGTGCCAGCAGCGACACAATCATCTACGGCTACACCTTC. It is translated as CASSDTIIYGYTF. V and J are TRBV7-9 and TRBJ1-2; D remains unclear. The V end was cut by 5 bases, the J end by 8 bases, with 15 bases between. CDR1 is SEHNR and CDR2 is FQNEAQ in the germline V gene (reference sequence). The CDR3 length is 13 residues.

V gene TRBV13 combines with J gene TRBJ2-2; TRBD2 aligns across 15 bases. The CDR3 has 16 residues. Losses at the gene ends were 4 bases for V and 6 bases for J; bases not matched to a gene: 3. The germline V gene has CDR1 PRHDT and CDR2 FYEKMQ (reference sequence). The CDR3 DNA is TGTGCCAGCAGCTCTGGACTAGCGGGGGGGCCCGGGGAGCTGTTTTTT. Its protein is CASSSGLAGGPGELFF.

This clone was counted a few times. The sample carries other DNA sequences with the same CDR3. V and J are TRBV7-3 and TRBJ2-2, with 10 bases fitting TRBD1. The CDR3 loop spans 15 amino acids. V shed 5 bases, J shed 4 bases, and the junction held 4 bases outside the gene matches. Germline V gene sequence: CDR1 SGHTA, CDR2 FQGTGA. The CDR3 nucleotides are TGTGCCAGCAGCCCCGGGACAGGGGCCACCGGGGAGCTGTTTTTT. Amino acid sequence: CASSPGTGATGELFF.

The J gene is TRBJ1-5, the V gene TRBV2; D gene unclear. Looked up from germline, CDR1 is SNHLY and CDR2 is FYNNEI. CDR3 length: 13 amino acids. V was shortened by 6 bases and J by 5 bases, with 11 bases between the two germline ends. As DNA, the CDR3 is TGTGCCAGCAGAGCATATCTGGATCAGCCCCAGCATTTT. Protein: CASRAYLDQPQHF.

V is TRBV5-4 and J is TRBJ2-1; 8 nucleotides line up with TRBD2. Per the germline V gene, CDR1 is SGHNT and CDR2 is YYREEE (reference sequence). Trimming at V came to 4 bases and at J to 4 bases, leaving 7 bases not matched to a gene. The CDR3 sequence is 15 residues long. The chain's CDR3 is CASSITSGTYNEQFF. The CDR3 DNA reads TGTGCCAGCAGCATCACTAGCGGAACTTACAATGAGCAGTTCTTC.